Listed below are T cell receptor beta chains from one sample, sequenced in a study of shared clonotypes between healthy human individuals. The table came from immunoSEQ multiplex PCR; TCRdb's copy has only in-frame clones and leaves some out. The sample has over 2,000,000 clones; approximately 92% are singletons. Sequencing used naive CD8+ T cells from PBMCs. These receptors came from a man between 18 and 29 years old in good health. Some clones in this sample may be carry-over from other donors' samples. The CDR3 runs from the conserved cysteine through the conserved F or W. D genes are given only for firm matches. Size tells how often a clone was seen (once, few, many) or the class of an expanded clone, and some rows leave it out.

clone size,D gene,J gene,V gene,CDR3 protein,CDR3 DNA
NA,NA,TRBJ2-4,TRBV11-2,CASSLVGILAKNIQYF,TGTGCCAGCAGCTTAGTAGGAATTCTAGCCAAAAACATTCAGTACTTC
NA,TRBD1,TRBJ2-2,TRBV6-6,CASSKSGTGAQWELFF,TGTGCCAGCAGCAAATCCGGGACAGGGGCGCAGTGGGAGCTGTTTTTT
NA,NA,TRBJ2-3,TRBV7-3,CASSENFAMSTDTQYF,TGTGCCAGCAGCGAAAACTTTGCAATGAGCACAGATACGCAGTATTTT
NA,NA,TRBJ2-7,TRBV11-2,CASSLGPGYEQYF,TGTGCCAGCAGCTTGGGTCCGGGGTACGAGCAGTACTTC
NA,NA,TRBJ2-1,TRBV6-6,CASLGGPYNEQFF,TGTGCCAGCCTAGGAGGGCCCTACAATGAGCAGTTCTTC
NA,NA,TRBJ1-2,TRBV10-1,CASSPTTGMGGYTF,TGCGCCAGCAGTCCTACGACAGGAATGGGTGGCTACACCTTC
NA,NA,TRBJ2-2,TRBV15,CATSRVSTGELFF,TGTGCCACCAGCAGAGTGAGCACCGGGGAGCTGTTTTTT
NA,NA,TRBJ2-1,TRBV7-2,CASSEYNEQFF,TGTGCCAGCAGCGAATACAATGAGCAGTTCTTC
once,TRBD2,TRBJ2-2,TRBV9,CASSVDLAGTGELFF,TGTGCCAGCAGCGTAGACCTAGCGGGGACCGGGGAGCTGTTTTTT
NA,TRBD1,TRBJ2-7,TRBV10-3,CAISVTGDEQYF,TGTGCCATCAGTGTAACAGGGGACGAGCAGTACTTC
NA,NA,TRBJ1-2,TRBV9,CASSVGTYGYTF,TGTGCCAGCAGCGTAGGAACCTATGGCTACACCTTC
NA,TRBD1,TRBJ2-7,TRBV13,CASRSTGTGENEQYF,TGTGCCAGCAGATCGACCGGGACAGGGGAAAACGAGCAGTACTTC
NA,NA,TRBJ2-5,TRBV6-6,CASSYSWETQYF,TGTGCCAGCAGTTACTCTTGGGAGACCCAGTACTTC
NA,TRBD1,TRBJ2-7,TRBV5-1,CASSLEGGIHEQYF,TGCGCCAGCAGCTTGGAAGGGGGCATCCACGAGCAGTACTTC
NA,NA,TRBJ2-3,TRBV7-3,CASSRDGTDTQYF,TGTGCCAGCAGCCGAGACGGGACAGATACGCAGTATTTT